This T cell receptor (beta chain) is from a study of blood T cell repertoires in COVID-19. CDR3 size: 13 residues. The trim removed 5 bases at V and 5 bases at J, leaving 4 bases unmatched. The germline gives CDR1 LGHDT, CDR2 YNNKEL (reference sequence). Per the original data handling: Amplification of reference gene primers provided the estimated nucleated cell counts. Profiled with immunoSEQ multiplex PCR; TCRdb holds only in-frame clones, not every one. V and J calls and clone size are those listed in that table; D and trimming were worked out from the DNA. This sample carries over 400,000 clones, roughly 90% of them seen once, and the ten largest clones take approximately 1.4%. This clone was seen once.

This TCR derives from a woman aged 25 to 45 with active or convalescent COVID-19. The chain employs TRBV3-1 (or the pseudogene TRBV3-2) and TRBJ2-5; 8 bases map to TRBD1. The sample was peripheral blood. The DNA for the CDR3 is TGTGCCAGCAGCAGGACAGGGTTGGAGACCCAGTACTTC. It codes for CASSRTGLETQYF.